The sequence of this TCR beta chain was determined in a study of T cells in Graves' hyperthyroidism and ophthalmopathy. Study results and caveats: Most clonotypes expanded in the thyroid (above 0.001) were also present in blood.

Amplified TCR beta CDR3 regions came from RNA transcripts. RT-PCR in the first round (using the HTBI primer set) targeted the TCR CDR3. TCRdb re-analysed the multiplex PCR reads in MiXCR, keeping a single row per CDR3 protein. The repertoire includes some 370,000 distinct CDR3 sequences, about 15% of them detected once, and around a third sits in the top ten. At least ten counts were recorded for this clonotype. Its antigen is currently unknown. Trimming shortened V by 5 bases and J by 4 bases, and 17 bases separated the two germline ends. The CDR3 has 15 amino acids. Germline lookup yields CDR1 SGHAT and CDR2 FQDESV (reference sequence).

The TCR originated in a woman aged 25 to 45 with Graves' hyperthyroidism that later progressed to Graves' ophthalmopathy. The specimen sequenced was blood. The V and J genes are TRBV11-1 and TRBJ2-5; no definite D call. CDR3: CASSTRVPGIETQYF. Written as DNA, the CDR3 is TGTGCCAGCAGCACCCGGGTCCCCGGAATAGAGACCCAGTACTTC.